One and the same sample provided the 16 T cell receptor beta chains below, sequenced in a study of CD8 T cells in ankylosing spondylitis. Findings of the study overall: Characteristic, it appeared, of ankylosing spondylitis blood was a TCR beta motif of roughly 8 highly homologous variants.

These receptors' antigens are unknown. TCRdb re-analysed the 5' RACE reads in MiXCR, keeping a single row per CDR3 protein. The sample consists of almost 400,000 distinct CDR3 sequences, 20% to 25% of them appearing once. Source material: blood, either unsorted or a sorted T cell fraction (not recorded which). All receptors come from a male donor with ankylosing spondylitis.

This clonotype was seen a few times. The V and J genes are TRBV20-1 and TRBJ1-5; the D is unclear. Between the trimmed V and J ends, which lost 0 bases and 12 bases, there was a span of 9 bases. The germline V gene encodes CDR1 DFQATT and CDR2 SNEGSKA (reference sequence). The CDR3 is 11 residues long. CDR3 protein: CSARDRGLQHF. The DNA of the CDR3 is TGCAGTGCTAGAGATCGGGGTCTCCAGCATTTT.

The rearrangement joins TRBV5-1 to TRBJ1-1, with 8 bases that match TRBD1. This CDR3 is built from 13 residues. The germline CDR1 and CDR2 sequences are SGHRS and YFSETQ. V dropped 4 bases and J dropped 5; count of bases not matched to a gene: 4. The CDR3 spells CASSMDRATEAFF. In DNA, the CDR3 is TGCGCCAGCAGCATGGACAGGGCAACTGAAGCTTTCTTT.

The chain's CDR3 is CASAGVGPKYEQYF. The DNA of the CDR3 is TGCGCCAGCGCCGGCGTGGGTCCAAAATACGAGCAGTACTTC. The rearrangement uses TRBV5-1 and TRBJ2-7; the D is unclear. V lost 7 bases and J lost 4, with 18 bases in between. This CDR3 is 14 amino acids long. CDR1 is SGHRS, CDR2 YFSETQ, per germline. The full variable domain, its missing parts supplied by reference TRBV5-1 and TRBJ2-7, is KAGVTQTPRYLIKTRGQQVTLSCSPISGHRSVSWYQQTPGQGLQFLFEYFSETQRNKGNFPGRFSGRQFSNSRSEMNVSTLELGDSALYLCASAGVGPKYEQYFGPGTRLTVT.

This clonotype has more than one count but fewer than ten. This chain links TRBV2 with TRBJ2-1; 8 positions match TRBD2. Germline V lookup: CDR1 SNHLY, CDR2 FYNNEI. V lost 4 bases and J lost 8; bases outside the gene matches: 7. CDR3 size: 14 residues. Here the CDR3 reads CASSVRRGDDEQFF. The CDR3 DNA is TGTGCCAGCAGTGTTCGGCGGGGGGACGATGAGCAGTTCTTC.

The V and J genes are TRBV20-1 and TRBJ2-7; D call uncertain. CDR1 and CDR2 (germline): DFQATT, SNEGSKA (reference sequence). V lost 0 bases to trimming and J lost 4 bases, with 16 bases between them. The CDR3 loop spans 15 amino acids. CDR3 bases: TGCAGTGCTAGAGATTCCGCCCCGCGGAGTTACGAGCAGTACTTC. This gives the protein CSARDSAPRSYEQYF.

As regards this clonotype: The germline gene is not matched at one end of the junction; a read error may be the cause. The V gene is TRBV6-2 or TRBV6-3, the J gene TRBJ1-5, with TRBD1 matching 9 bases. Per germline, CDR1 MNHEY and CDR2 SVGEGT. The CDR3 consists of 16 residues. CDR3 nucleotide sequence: TGTGCCAGCAGTCACTCCGGGACAGGGAAAAATCAGCCCCAGCATTTT. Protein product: CASSHSGTGKNQPQHF.

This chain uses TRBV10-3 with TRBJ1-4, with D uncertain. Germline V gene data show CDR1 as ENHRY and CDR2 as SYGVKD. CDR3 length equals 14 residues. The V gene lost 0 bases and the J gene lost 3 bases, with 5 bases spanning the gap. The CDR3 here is CAISESASNEKLFF. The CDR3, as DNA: TGTGCCATCAGTGAGTCGGCATCTAATGAAAAACTGTTTTTT.

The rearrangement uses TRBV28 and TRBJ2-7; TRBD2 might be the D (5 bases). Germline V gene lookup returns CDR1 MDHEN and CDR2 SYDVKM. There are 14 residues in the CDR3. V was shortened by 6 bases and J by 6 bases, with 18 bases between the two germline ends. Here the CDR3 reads CASSIDPRRAEQYF. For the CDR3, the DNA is TGTGCCAGCAGCATAGACCCGCGGCGGGCCGAGCAGTACTTC.

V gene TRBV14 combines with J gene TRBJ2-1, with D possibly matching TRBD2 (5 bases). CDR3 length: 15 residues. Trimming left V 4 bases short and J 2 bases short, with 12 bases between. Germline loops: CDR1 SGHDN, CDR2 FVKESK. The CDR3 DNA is TGTGCCAGCAGCCGGCGGGCGGATACCTACAATGAGCAGTTCTTC. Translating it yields CASSRRADTYNEQFF.

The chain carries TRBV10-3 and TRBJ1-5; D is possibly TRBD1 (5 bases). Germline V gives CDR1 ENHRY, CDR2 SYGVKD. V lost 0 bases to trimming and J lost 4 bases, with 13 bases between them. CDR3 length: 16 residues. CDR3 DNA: TGTGCCATCAGTGAGTCGGGGTCAGGGCAAAATCAGCCCCAGCATTTT. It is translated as CAISESGSGQNQPQHF.

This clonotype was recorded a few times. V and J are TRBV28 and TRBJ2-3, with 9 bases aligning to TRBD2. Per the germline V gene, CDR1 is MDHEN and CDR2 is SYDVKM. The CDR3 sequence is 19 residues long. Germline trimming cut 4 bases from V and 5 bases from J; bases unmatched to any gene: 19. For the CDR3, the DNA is TGTGCCAGCAGTTCACCTCCTTGGCGGGAGGGCCGACCCCGAGATACGCAGTATTTT. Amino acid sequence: CASSSPPWREGRPRDTQYF.

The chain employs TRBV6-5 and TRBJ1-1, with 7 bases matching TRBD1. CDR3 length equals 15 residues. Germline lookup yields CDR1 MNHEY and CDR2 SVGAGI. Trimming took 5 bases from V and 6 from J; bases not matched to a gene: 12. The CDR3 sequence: CASSNRGRGVAEAFF. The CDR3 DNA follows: TGTGCCAGCAGTAACAGGGGTCGGGGTGTCGCTGAAGCTTTCTTT.

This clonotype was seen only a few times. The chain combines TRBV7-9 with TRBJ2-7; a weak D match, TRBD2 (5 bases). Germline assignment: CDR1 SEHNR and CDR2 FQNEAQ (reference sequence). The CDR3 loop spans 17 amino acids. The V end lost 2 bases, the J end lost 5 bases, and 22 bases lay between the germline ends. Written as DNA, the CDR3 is TGTGCCAGCAGCTTATCGGTACGGCAGCCCCTGAGGGACGAGCAGTACTTC. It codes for CASSLSVRQPLRDEQYF. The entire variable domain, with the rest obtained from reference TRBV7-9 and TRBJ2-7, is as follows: DTGVSQNPRHKITKRGQNVTFRCDPISEHNRLYWYRQTLGQGPEFLTYFQNEAQLEKSRLLSDRFSAERPKGSFSTLEIQRTEQGDSAMYLCASSLSVRQPLRDEQYFGPGTRLTVT.

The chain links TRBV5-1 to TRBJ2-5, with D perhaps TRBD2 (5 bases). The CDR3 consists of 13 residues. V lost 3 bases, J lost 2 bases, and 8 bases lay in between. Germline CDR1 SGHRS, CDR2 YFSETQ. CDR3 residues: CASSSERQETQYF. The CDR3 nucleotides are TGCGCCAGCAGCTCCGAGCGGCAAGAGACCCAGTACTTC.

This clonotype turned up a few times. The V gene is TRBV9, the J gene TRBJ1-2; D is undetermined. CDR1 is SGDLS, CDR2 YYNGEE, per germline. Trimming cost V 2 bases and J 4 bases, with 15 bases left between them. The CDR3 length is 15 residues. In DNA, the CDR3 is TGTGCCAGCAGCGTTTCAGCGGACTTACCCTATGGCTACACCTTC. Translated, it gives CASSVSADLPYGYTF.

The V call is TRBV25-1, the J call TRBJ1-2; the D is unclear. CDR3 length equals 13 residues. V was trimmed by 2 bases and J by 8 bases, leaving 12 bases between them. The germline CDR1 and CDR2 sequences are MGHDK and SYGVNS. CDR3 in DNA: TGTGCCAGCAGTGAAGCCTTTCTATCCGGCTACACCTTC. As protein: CASSEAFLSGYTF.